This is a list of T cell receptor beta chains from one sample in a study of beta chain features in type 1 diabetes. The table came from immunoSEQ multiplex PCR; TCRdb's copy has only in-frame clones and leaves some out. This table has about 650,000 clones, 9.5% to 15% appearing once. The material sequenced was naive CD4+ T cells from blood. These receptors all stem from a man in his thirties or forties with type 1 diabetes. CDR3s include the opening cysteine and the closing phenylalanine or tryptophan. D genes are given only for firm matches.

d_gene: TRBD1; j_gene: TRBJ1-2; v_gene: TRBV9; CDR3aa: CASSPFGQGFGGYTF
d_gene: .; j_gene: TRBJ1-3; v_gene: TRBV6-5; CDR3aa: CASSYSQGNTIYF
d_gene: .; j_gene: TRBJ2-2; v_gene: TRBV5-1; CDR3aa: CASSLLGGTGELFF
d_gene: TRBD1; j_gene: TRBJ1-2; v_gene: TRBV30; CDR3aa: CAWTLGDRGNYGYTF
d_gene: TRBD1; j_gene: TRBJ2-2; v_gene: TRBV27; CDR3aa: CASSPSDRGRTGELFF
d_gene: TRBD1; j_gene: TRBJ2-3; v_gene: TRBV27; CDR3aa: CASKFSQGAGTDTQYF
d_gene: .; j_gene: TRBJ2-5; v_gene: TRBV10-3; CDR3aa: CAISTPVQETQYF
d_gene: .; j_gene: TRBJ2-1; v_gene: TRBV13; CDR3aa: CASSHRLAGAYNEQFF
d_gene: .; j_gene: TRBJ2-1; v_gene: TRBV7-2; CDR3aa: CASTQGGYYNEQFF
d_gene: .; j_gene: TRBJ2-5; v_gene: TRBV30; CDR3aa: CARRTAGETQYF
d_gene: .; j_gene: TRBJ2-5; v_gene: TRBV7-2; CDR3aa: CASSLNQETQYF
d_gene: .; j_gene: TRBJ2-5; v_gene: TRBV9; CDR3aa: CASSVSAQETQYF
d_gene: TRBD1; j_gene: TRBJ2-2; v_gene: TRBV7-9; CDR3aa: CASSPDRAGELFF
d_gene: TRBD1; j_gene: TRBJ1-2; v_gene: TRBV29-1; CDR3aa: CSTRSGTGDYGYTF
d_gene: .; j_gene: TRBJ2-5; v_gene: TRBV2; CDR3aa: CASFDSWETQYF
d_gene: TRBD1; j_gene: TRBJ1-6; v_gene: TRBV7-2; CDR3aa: CASSLQRDRDSPLHF
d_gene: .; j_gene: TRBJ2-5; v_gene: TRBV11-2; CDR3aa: CASSLVTQETQYF
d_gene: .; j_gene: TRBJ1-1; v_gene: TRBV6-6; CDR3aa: CASREKVNTEAFF
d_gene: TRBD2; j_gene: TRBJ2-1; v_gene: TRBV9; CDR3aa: CASSVETGPLAGDNEQFF
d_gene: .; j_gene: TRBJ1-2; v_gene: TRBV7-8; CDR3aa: CASSLARAYGYTF
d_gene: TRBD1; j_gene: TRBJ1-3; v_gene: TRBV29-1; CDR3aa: CSVAGQGEGNTIYF
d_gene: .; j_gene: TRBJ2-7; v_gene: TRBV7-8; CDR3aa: CASSFGHNYEQYF
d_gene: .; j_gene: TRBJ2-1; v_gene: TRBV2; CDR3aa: CASSERVEQFF
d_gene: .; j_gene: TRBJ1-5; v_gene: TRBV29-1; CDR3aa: CSVVRAEGQPQHF
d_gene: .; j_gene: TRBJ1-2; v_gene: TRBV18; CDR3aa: CASSPPQAGLYGYTF
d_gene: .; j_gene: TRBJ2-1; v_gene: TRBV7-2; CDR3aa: CASSDNEQFF
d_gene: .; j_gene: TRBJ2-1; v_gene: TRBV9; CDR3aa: CASSVTDYNEQFF
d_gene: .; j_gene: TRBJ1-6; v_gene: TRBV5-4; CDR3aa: CASSLGHNVGSPLHF